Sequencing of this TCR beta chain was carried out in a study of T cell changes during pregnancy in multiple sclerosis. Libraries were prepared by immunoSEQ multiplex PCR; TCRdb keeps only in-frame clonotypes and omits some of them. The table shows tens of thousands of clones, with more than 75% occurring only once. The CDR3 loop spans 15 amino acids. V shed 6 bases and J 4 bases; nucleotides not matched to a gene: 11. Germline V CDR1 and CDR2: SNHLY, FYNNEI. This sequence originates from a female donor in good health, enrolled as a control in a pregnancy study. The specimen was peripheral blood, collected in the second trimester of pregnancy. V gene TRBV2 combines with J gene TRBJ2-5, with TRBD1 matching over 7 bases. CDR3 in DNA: TGTGCCAGCAGGGATAGGGACAGAGGACCAGAGACCCAGTACTTC. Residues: CASRDRDRGPETQYF.